The T cell receptor (beta chain) described here comes from a study of blood T cell repertoires in COVID-19. Germline CDR1 is SNHLY and CDR2 is FYNNEI. Trimming removed 4 bases from V and 8 bases from J, with 18 bases in between. CDR3 size: 15 residues. TCRdb keeps only in-frame clones here, not all; method: immunoSEQ multiplex PCR. The profile shows 200,000 to 250,000 clones, 75% to 85% of them singletons. V and J are TRBV2 and TRBJ2-1; the D gene is possibly TRBD2 (6 bases). What was sequenced was peripheral blood. This TCR came from a woman in her forties or fifties with acute or convalescent COVID-19. CDR3 loop: CASSGESAGTYEQFF. In DNA, the CDR3 is TGTGCCAGCAGTGGGGAGTCGGCGGGAACGTATGAGCAGTTCTTC.